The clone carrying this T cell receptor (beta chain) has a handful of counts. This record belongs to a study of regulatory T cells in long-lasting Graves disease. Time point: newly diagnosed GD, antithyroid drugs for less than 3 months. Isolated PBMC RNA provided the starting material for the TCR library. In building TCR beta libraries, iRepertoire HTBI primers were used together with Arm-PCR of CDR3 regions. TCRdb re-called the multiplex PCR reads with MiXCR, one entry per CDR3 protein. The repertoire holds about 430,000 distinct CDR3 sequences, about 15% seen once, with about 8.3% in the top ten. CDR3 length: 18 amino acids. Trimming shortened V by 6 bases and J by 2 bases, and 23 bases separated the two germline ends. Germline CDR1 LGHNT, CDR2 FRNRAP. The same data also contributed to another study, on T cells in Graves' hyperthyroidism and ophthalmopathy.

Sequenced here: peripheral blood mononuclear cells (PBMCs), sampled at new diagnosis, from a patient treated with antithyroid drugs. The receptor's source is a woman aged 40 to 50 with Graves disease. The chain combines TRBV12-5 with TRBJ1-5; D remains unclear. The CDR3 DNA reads TGTGCTAGTGGATACAGCGTTTCGGGGTCTGTTGGCAATCAGCCCCAGCATTTT. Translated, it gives CASGYSVSGSVGNQPQHF.